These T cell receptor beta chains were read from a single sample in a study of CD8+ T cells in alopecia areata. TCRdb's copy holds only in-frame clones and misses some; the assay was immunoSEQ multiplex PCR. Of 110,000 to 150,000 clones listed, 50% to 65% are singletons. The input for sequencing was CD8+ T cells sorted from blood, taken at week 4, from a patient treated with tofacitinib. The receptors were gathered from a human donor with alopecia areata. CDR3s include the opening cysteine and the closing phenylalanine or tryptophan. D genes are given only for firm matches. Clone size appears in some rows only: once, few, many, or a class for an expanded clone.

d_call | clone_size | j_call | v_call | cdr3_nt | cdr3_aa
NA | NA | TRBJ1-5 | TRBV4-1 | TGCGCCAGCTCAGAGGGCCCCTTACAGCTTAATAGCAATCAGCCCCAGCATTTT | CASSEGPLQLNSNQPQHF
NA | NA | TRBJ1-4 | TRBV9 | TGTGCCAGCAGCGCGGGAGGGGCGGAGGAAAAACTGTTTTTT | CASSAGGAEEKLFF
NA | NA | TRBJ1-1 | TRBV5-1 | TGCGCCAGCAGCTACGGCCAAGAAGCTTTCTTT | CASSYGQEAFF
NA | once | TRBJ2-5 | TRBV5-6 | TGTGCCAGCAGCTTGGGCGCGCAAGAGACCCAGTACTTC | CASSLGAQETQYF
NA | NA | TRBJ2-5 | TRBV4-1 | TGCGCCAGCAGCCAAGTGGAGGGGCCAGGGGAGACCCAGTACTTC | CASSQVEGPGETQYF
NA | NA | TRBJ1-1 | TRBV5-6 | TGTGCCAGCAGCTTGGCCACGGGGCAGACTGAAGCTTTCTTT | CASSLATGQTEAFF
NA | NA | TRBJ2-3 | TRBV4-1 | TGCGCCAGCAGCCTCGCAGGGGGGGGTCGCACAGATACGCAGTATTTT | CASSLAGGGRTDTQYF
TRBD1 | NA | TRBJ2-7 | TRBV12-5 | TGTGCTAGTGGCTCAGACAGGGACGAGCAGTACTTC | CASGSDRDEQYF
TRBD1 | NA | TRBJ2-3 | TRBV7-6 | TGTGCCAGCAGCTTAGTCCGACAGGGTTACACAGATACGCAGTATTTT | CASSLVRQGYTDTQYF
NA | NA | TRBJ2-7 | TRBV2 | TGTGCCAGCACCCTGGGACATTCCTACGAGCAGTACTTC | CASTLGHSYEQYF
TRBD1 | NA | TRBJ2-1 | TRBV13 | TGTGCCAGCAGCTACGACAGGGACAATGAGCAGTTCTTC | CASSYDRDNEQFF
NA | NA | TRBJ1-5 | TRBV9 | TGTGCCAGCAGCCCTGGTGGGAATCAGCCCCAGCATTTT | CASSPGGNQPQHF
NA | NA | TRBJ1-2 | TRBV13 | TGTGCCAGCAGCCCGGTTGGGGGCTATGGCTACACCTTC | CASSPVGGYGYTF
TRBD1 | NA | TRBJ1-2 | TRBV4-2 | TGTGCCAGCAGCCAAGACCTTCCAGGGGGCTATTATGGCTACACCTTC | CASSQDLPGGYYGYTF
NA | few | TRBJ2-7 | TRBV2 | TGTGCCACCGCGACAGGGACTTACGAGCAGTACTTC | CATATGTYEQYF
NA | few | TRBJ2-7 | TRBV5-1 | TGCGCCAGCAGCTTGAGCGGGTACGAGCAGTACTTC | CASSLSGYEQYF
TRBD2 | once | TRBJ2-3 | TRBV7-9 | TGTGCCAGCAGTTTCCTAGCGGGCCTCACAGATACGCAGTATTTT | CASSFLAGLTDTQYF
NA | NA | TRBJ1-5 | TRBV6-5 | TGTGCCAGCAGTACGATTGGAGGGGTTCAGCCCCAGCATTTT | CASSTIGGVQPQHF
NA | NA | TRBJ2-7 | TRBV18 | TGTGCCAGCTCACCCGGTACAGCCTACGAGCAGTACTTC | CASSPGTAYEQYF
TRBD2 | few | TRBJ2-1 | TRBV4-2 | TGTGCCAGCAGCCAAGAGATAGAAACTAGCGGTAATGAGCAGTTCTTC | CASSQEIETSGNEQFF
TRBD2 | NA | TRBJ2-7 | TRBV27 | TGTGCCAGCAGGCGGGGGCCTGGGACTAGCCAGGACGAGCAGTACTTC | CASRRGPGTSQDEQYF
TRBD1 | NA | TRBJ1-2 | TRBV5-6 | TGTGCCAGCAGCTTGGCGACAGGGGTACATGGCTACACCTTC | CASSLATGVHGYTF
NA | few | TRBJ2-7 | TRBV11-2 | TGTGCCAGCAGCTTAGTCCCCATCCCCAGCTACGAGCAGTACTTC | CASSLVPIPSYEQYF
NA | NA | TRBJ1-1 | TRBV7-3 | TGTGCCAGCAGCTTGTCAGGTTGGGGCACTGAAGCTTTCTTT | CASSLSGWGTEAFF
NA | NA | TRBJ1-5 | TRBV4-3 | TGCGCCAGCAGCCAAGACGGCACCCAGGATCAGCCCCAGCATTTT | CASSQDGTQDQPQHF
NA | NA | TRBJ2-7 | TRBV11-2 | TGTGCCAGCAGCAATAACTACGAGCAGTACTTC | CASSNNYEQYF
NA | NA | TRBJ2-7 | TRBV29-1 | TGCAGCGTATGGCCAGACGGAGGATACGAGCAGTACTTC | CSVWPDGGYEQYF
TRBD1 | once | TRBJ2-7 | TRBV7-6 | TGTGCCAGCAGCCCGCCTTCCGGGACAGGGCTCTACGAGCAGTACTTC | CASSPPSGTGLYEQYF
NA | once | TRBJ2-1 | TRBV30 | TGTGCCTGGAGTGTCGGAGGAATAGAAAAGTTCTTC | CAWSVGGIEKFF
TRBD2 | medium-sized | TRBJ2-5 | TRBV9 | TGTGCCAGCAGCGTAGGCGGAGCGGGAGGGGAGACCCAGTACTTC | CASSVGGAGGETQYF
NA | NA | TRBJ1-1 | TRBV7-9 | TGTGCCAGCAGCTTAGGGTTGGGGTATGAAGCTTTCTTT | CASSLGLGYEAFF
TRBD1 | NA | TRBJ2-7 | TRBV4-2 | TGTGCCAGCAGCGGTATAGGGGGCACCTACGAGCAGTACTTC | CASSGIGGTYEQYF
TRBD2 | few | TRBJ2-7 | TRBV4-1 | TGCGCCAGCAGCCAAGATTCGGGGGGGCTTGACGAGCAGTACTTC | CASSQDSGGLDEQYF
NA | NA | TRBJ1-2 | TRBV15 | TGTGCCACCAGCAGCGTTGAGACACTCTATGGCTACACCTTC | CATSSVETLYGYTF
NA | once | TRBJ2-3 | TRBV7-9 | TGTGCCAGCAGCGCCCGGGCAGCACGTTCTAGCACAGATACGCAGTATTTT | CASSARAARSSTDTQYF
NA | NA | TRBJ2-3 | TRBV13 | TGTGCCAGCAGCTCTTCAGGGCGTCACACAGATACGCAGTATTTT | CASSSSGRHTDTQYF
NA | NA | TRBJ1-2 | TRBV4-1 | TGCGCCAGCAATACTATTGGGGGACATGGCTACACCTTC | CASNTIGGHGYTF
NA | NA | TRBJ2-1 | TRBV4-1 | TGCGCCAGCAGCCACGTTGTTTCGGATGAGCAGTTCTTC | CASSHVVSDEQFF
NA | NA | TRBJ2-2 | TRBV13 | TGTGCCAGCAGCCCCCTCCCGAGGGGGGACACCGGGGAGCTGTTTTTT | CASSPLPRGDTGELFF
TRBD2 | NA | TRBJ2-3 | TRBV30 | TGTGCCTGGAGTGAGCTAGCGGGTGGCACAGATACGCAGTATTTT | CAWSELAGGTDTQYF
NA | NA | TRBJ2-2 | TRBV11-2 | TGTGCCAGCAGCTCGTGGGGACGGCAAACCGGGGAGCTGTTTTTT | CASSSWGRQTGELFF
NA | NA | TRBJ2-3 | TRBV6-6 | TGTGCCAGCAGCCCTCCCCTTGAGGGTGAGTTAGATACGCAGTATTTT | CASSPPLEGELDTQYF